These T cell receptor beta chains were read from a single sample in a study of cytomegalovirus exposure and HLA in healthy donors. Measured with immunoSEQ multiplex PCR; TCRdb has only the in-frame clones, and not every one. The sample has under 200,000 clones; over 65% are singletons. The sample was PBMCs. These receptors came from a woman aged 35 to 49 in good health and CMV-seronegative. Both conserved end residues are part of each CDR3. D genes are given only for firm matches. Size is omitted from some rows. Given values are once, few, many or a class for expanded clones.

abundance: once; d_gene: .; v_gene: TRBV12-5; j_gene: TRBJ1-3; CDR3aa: CASGLAAGAGTIYF; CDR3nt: TGTGCTAGTGGTTTGGCGGCTGGCGCGGGCACCATATATTTT
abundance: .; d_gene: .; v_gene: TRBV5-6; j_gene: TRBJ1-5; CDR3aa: CASSLVDQPQHF; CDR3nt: TGTGCCAGCAGCTTGGTAGATCAGCCCCAGCATTTT
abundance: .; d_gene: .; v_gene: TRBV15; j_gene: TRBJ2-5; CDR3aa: CATSSGEGTPKAKTQYF; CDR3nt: TGTGCCACCAGCAGTGGGGAGGGGACACCAAAAGCGAAGACCCAGTACTTC
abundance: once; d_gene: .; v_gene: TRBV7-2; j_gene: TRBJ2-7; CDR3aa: CASSLAGTLYEQYF; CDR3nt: TGTGCCAGCAGCTTAGCCGGGACACTCTACGAGCAGTACTTC
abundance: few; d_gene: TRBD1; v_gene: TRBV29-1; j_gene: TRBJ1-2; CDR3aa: CSARTGNYGYTF; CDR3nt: TGCAGCGCCCGGACAGGGAACTATGGCTACACCTTC
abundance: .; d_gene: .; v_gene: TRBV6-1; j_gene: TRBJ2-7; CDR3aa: CASTHTYEQYF; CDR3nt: TGTGCCAGCACCCACACATACGAGCAGTACTTC
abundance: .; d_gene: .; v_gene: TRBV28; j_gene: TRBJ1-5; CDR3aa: CASSFEQFQQGNQPQHF; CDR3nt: TGTGCCAGCAGTTTCGAACAATTCCAACAGGGCAATCAGCCCCAGCATTTT
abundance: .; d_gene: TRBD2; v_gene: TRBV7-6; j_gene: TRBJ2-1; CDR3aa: CASSFTSGGQGEQFF; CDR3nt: TGTGCCAGCAGTTTTACTAGCGGGGGCCAGGGAGAGCAGTTCTTC
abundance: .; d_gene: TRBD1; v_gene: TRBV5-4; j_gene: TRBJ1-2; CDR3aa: CASSSLRTGEGYTF; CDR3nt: TGTGCCAGCAGCTCGTTGAGGACAGGGGAAGGCTACACCTTC
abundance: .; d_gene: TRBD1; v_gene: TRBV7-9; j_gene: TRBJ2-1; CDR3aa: CASTRQGSRQRSYNEQFF; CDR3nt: TGTGCCAGCACCCGACAGGGGAGTCGTCAACGGTCCTACAATGAGCAGTTCTTC
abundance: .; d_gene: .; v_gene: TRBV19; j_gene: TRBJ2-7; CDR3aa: CASSPTRGGGSYEQYF; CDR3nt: TGTGCCAGTAGCCCCACAAGAGGGGGGGGATCCTACGAGCAGTACTTC
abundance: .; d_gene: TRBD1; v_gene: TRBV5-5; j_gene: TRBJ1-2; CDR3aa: CASSLVPDRGNYGYTF; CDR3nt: TGTGCCAGCAGCTTGGTTCCGGACAGGGGTAACTATGGCTACACCTTC
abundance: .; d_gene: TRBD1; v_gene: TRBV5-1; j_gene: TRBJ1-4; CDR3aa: CASSFYRQGGDEKLFF; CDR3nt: TGCGCCAGCAGCTTTTATAGACAGGGGGGTGATGAAAAACTGTTTTTT
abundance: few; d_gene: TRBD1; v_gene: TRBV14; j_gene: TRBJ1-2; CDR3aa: CASSHRQGKGYTF; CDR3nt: TGTGCCAGCAGCCACAGACAGGGGAAAGGCTACACCTTC
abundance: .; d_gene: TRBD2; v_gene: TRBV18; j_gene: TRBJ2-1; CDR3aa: CASSPRTSGGASEQFF; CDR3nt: TGTGCCAGCTCACCTCGGACTAGCGGGGGGGCGAGTGAGCAGTTCTTC
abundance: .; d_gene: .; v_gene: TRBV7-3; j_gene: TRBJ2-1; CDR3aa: CASSATGDLLGGANEQFF; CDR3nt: TGTGCCAGCAGCGCGACAGGGGACCTCCTAGGGGGGGCAAATGAGCAGTTCTTC
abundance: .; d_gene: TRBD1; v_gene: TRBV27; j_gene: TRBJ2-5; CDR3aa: CASSFSQGARLDQYF; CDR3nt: TGTGCCAGCAGTTTCTCACAGGGGGCGCGTCTCGACCAGTACTTC
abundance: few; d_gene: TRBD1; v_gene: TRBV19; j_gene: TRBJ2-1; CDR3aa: CASHTGGSYNEQFF; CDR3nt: TGTGCCAGTCACACAGGGGGCTCCTACAATGAGCAGTTCTTC
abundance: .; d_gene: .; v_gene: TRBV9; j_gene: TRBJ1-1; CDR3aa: CASSVEAGVRSTEAFF; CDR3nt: TGTGCCAGCAGCGTAGAGGCAGGGGTACGGTCCACTGAAGCTTTCTTT
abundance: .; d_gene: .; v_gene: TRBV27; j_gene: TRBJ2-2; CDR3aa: CASSPHTGELFF; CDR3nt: TGTGCCAGCAGTCCTCACACCGGGGAGCTGTTTTTT
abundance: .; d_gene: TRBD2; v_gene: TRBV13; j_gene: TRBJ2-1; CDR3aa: CASSLVGLAGARQFF; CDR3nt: TGTGCCAGCAGCTTAGTTGGGCTAGCGGGGGCCCGGCAGTTCTTC
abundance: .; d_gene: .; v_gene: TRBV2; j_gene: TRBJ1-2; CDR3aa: CASSLMGDGYTF; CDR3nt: TGTGCCAGCAGTCTGATGGGCGATGGCTACACCTTC
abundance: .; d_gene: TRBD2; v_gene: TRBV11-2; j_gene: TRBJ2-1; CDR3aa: CASSYSGANRGNEQFF; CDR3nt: TGTGCCAGCAGCTATAGCGGGGCCAATCGAGGGAATGAGCAGTTCTTC
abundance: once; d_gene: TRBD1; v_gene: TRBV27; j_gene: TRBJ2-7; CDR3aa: CASSPTVGTAYEQYF; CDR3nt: TGTGCCAGCAGTCCTACGGTCGGGACAGCCTACGAGCAGTACTTC
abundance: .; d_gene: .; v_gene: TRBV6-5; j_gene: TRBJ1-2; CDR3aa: CASMPSRQFGYTF; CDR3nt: TGTGCCAGCATGCCTTCCCGACAGTTTGGCTACACCTTC
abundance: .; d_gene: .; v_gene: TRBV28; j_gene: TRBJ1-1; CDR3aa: CASKRTGQGRTEAFF; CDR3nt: TGTGCCAGCAAGAGGACCGGGCAGGGGCGTACTGAAGCTTTCTTT
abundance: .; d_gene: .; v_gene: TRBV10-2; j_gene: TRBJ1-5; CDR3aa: CASSESRGGRNQPQHF; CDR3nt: TGCGCCAGCAGTGAGTCCCGGGGGGGTAGAAATCAGCCCCAGCATTTT
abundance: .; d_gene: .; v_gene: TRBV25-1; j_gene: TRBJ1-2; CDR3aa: CASSFSHGYTF; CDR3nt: TGTGCCAGCTCCTTTTCTCATGGCTACACCTTC
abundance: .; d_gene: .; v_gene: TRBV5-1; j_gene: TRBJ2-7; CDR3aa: CASSLVGSHYEQYF; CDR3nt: TGCGCCAGCAGCTTGGTAGGGAGTCACTACGAGCAGTACTTC
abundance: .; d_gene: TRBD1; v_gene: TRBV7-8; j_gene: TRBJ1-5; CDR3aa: CASSLRGLRQPQHF; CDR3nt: TGTGCCAGCAGCCTCAGGGGGCTTCGTCAGCCCCAGCATTTT
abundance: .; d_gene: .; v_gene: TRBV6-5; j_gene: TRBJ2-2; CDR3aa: CASSYSKNIGELFF; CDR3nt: TGTGCCAGCAGTTACTCGAAGAACATCGGGGAGCTGTTTTTT
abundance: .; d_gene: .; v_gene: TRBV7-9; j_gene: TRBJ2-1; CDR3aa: CASSLPGTFEQFF; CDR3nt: TGTGCCAGCAGCTTACCAGGTACATTTGAGCAGTTCTTC
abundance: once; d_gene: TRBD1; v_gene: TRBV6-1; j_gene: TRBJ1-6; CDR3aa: CASTVQGIHNSPLHF; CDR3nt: TGTGCCAGCACGGTACAGGGGATTCATAATTCACCCCTCCACTTT